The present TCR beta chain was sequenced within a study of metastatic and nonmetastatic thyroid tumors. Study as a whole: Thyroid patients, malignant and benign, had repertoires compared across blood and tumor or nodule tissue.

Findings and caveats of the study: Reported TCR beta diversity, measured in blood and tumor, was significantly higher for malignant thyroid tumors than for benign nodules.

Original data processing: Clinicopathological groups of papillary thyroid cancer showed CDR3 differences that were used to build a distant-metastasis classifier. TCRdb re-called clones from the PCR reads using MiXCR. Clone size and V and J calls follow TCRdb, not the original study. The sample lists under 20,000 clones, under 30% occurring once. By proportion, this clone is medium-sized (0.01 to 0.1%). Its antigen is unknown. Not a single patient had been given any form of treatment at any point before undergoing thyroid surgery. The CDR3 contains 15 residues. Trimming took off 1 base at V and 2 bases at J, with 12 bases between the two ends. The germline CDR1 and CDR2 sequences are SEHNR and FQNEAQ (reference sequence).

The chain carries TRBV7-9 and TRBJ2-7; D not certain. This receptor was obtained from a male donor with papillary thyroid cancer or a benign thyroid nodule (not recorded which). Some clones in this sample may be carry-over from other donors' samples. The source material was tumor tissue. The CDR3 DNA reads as TGTGCCAGCAGCTTAGAGGCCAGCTCAACCTACGAGCAGTACTTC. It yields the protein CASSLEASSTYEQYF.